One sample yielded the 21 T cell receptor beta chains listed below, sequenced in a study of shared clonotypes between healthy human individuals. Sequencing used immunoSEQ multiplex PCR; TCRdb keeps in-frame clones, though not all of them. The data show roughly 480,000 clones, less than 80% seen once. The sequenced sample consisted of PBMCs. These receptors all stem from a middle-aged woman in good health. Some clones in this sample may be carry-over from other donors' samples.

The genes are TRBV19 and TRBJ1-5, with D unclear. This CDR3 is built from 14 residues. V was cut by 9 bases and J by 7 bases, with 19 bases left in between. Germline V gene lookup returns CDR1 LNHDA and CDR2 SQIVND (reference sequence). The chain's CDR3 is CASRVGGQGQPQHF. The CDR3 DNA is TGTGCCAGCCGAGTTGGAGGGCAAGGGCAGCCCCAGCATTTT.

The rearrangement links TRBV11-2 to TRBJ2-1; the match to TRBD2 covers 13 bases. The V gene's germline CDR1 is SGHAT and CDR2 FQNNGV. Trimming took 4 bases from V and 4 from J; bases not matched to a gene: 4. The CDR3 is 16 amino acids. CDR3: CASSSTGLAGYNEQFF. The CDR3 region has the DNA TGTGCCAGCAGCTCCACGGGACTAGCGGGATACAATGAGCAGTTCTTC.

This clone was seen a handful of times. J is TRBJ2-7 and V is TRBV19, with D perhaps being TRBD1 or TRBD2 (5 bases each). V gave up 1 base and J gave up 7 bases, with 17 bases separating them. Germline CDR1 LNHDA, CDR2 SQIVND (reference sequence). This CDR3 is built from 15 residues. CDR3 in amino acids: CASSIGSGTRREQYF. DNA of the CDR3: TGTGCCAGTAGTATAGGCTCGGGGACCCGTCGGGAGCAGTACTTC.

CDR3 in DNA: TGTGCCAGCAGTGAATTGACTAGCGGAGGGGGGGCCCAGTACTTC. This gives the protein CASSELTSGGGAQYF. The chain combines TRBV25-1 with TRBJ2-5, with 9 bases lining up with TRBD2. The CDR3 length is 15 residues. Germline-derived CDR1 and CDR2 are MGHDK and SYGVNS. Trimming removed 1 base from V and 9 bases from J; junction bases left unmatched: 9.

The sample holds one count of this clone. This rearrangement joins TRBV25-1 to TRBJ1-1; 7 bases fit TRBD1. J was trimmed by 0 bases and V by 8 bases; bases with no gene match: 6. CDR1 is MGHDK, CDR2 SYGVNS, per germline. This CDR3 has 14 amino acids. CDR3 coding DNA: TGTGCCAGCCGACAGGGAATAATGAACACTGAAGCTTTCTTT. It translates to CASRQGIMNTEAFF.

This clone turned up a few times. The rearrangement links TRBV7-9 to TRBJ1-2, with D tentatively TRBD1 (5 bases). The CDR3 runs to 13 residues. V lost 5 bases and J 4 bases, leaving 11 bases between the germline ends. Germline CDR1 SEHNR, CDR2 FQNEAQ (reference sequence). The CDR3 loop is CASSGDGGYGYTF. CDR3 coding DNA: TGTGCCAGCAGCGGGGACGGAGGCTATGGCTACACCTTC.

The rearrangement uses TRBV2 and TRBJ2-5; unclear D gene. Germline values: CDR1 SNHLY, CDR2 FYNNEI. V lost 5 bases and J 2 bases, leaving 12 bases between the germline ends. This CDR3 region has 14 residues. The CDR3 DNA follows: TGTGCCAGCAGTTTGCCACACCGGCAAGAGACCCAGTACTTC. Its translation is CASSLPHRQETQYF.

The V call is TRBV7-2, the J call TRBJ2-5, with TRBD1 matching over 7 bases. V gave up 5 bases and J gave up 0 bases; unmatched junction bases: 3. This CDR3 has 14 amino acids. The germline V gene encodes CDR1 SGHTA and CDR2 FQGNSA. The CDR3 coding sequence is TGTGCCAGCAGCCAGGGGGTCAACCAAGAGACCCAGTACTTC. It translates to CASSQGVNQETQYF.

This clone has a handful of counts. This chain uses TRBV28 with TRBJ1-4; D possibly corresponds to TRBD1 (5 bases). The V gene lost 6 bases and the J gene lost 7 bases, with 24 bases spanning the gap. The CDR3 is 17 residues long. Germline-derived CDR1 and CDR2 are MDHEN and SYDVKM. The chain's CDR3 is CASSLRIFGARREKLFF. Written as DNA, the CDR3 is TGTGCCAGCAGCCTACGGATTTTTGGGGCGCGTCGTGAAAAACTGTTTTTT.

This chain joins TRBV6-1 and TRBJ2-5, with TRBD2 as a possible D gene (5 bases). The CDR3 has 15 residues. In germline, CDR1 is MNHNS, CDR2 SASEGT. V was trimmed by 4 bases and J by 5 bases, leaving 17 bases between them. The CDR3 bases are TGTGCCAGCAGTGTGGCTGGAAGCGGACGGGAGACCCAGTACTTC. Its protein product is CASSVAGSGRETQYF.

The chain carries TRBV7-8 and TRBJ2-7; perhaps TRBD2 as D (5 bases). There are 15 residues in the CDR3. Germline V gives CDR1 SGHVS, CDR2 FQNEAQ. V was pared by 4 bases and J by 3 bases, with 16 bases between. The CDR3 DNA reads TGTGCCAGCAGCTCCACGGGCGGGTGGCTCTACGAGCAGTACTTC. This sequence encodes CASSSTGGWLYEQYF.

The chain uses TRBV11-3 and TRBJ1-1; no clear D. The V and J ends lost 3 bases and 5 bases respectively, with 10 bases between them. Germline V CDR1 and CDR2: SGHNT, YENEEA. The CDR3 is 13 amino acids. CDR3 DNA sequence: TGTGCCAGCAGCTTTCTTGGCGGGACTGAAGCTTTCTTT. It yields the protein CASSFLGGTEAFF.

This chain links TRBV7-2 with TRBJ2-7; D ambiguous. In germline, CDR1 is SGHTA, CDR2 FQGNSA. The V end was cut by 1 base, the J end by 3 bases, with 10 bases between. The CDR3 runs 14 residues. This CDR3 reads CASSLDLNSYEQYF. The CDR3 coding sequence is TGTGCCAGCAGCTTAGACCTGAACAGCTACGAGCAGTACTTC. Full variable domain (outside the CDR3, taken from reference TRBV7-2 and TRBJ2-7): GAGVSQSPSNKVTEKGKDVELRCDPISGHTALYWYRQSLGQGLEFLIYFQGNSAPDKSGLPSDRFSAERTGGSVSTLTIQRTQQEDSAVYLCASSLDLNSYEQYFGPGTRLTVT.

The chain couples TRBV28 to TRBJ2-7, with D tentatively TRBD1 (5 bases). Germline-derived CDR1 and CDR2 are MDHEN and SYDVKM. CDR3 length: 13 amino acids. Between the trimmed V and J ends, which lost 8 bases and 3 bases, there was a span of 14 bases. The CDR3 spells CASLDRSLYEQYF. The CDR3 bases are TGTGCCAGCCTCGACAGATCCCTCTACGAGCAGTACTTC.

This clone was counted a few times. The sample has other DNA sequences that encode this CDR3 too. The J gene is TRBJ1-3, the V gene TRBV9; the D gene is possibly TRBD1 (5 bases). Germline V gene sequence: CDR1 SGDLS, CDR2 YYNGEE. CDR3 length: 15 residues. The germline V and J ends were trimmed by 0 bases and 3 bases, with 10 bases remaining between them. In DNA form, the CDR3 reads TGTGCCAGCAGCGTAGAAGGGGCCCGTGGAAACACCATATATTTT. Amino acid sequence: CASSVEGARGNTIYF.

The chain combines TRBV27 with TRBJ2-5, with 11 positions matching TRBD1. Losses at the gene ends were 4 bases for V and 7 bases for J; bases not matched to a gene: 5. From germline, CDR1 is MNHEY and CDR2 SMNVEV (reference sequence). The CDR3 loop spans 14 amino acids. CDR3 DNA: TGTGCCAGCAGTTGGGACAGGGGGTCGGGGACCCAGTACTTC. Translation: CASSWDRGSGTQYF.

The chain joins TRBV7-2 to TRBJ2-1, with 11 bases that match TRBD2. The J segment lost 4 bases and the V segment lost 3 bases, leaving 2 bases of the junction unmatched. The CDR3 loop spans 15 amino acids. Looked up from germline, CDR1 is SGHTA and CDR2 is FQGNSA. This CDR3 reads CASSLSSGRYNEQFF. The CDR3 DNA reads TGTGCCAGCAGCTTGTCTAGCGGGAGGTACAATGAGCAGTTCTTC.

The J gene is TRBJ1-2, the V gene TRBV29-1; 7 nucleotides agree with TRBD1. J lost 4 bases, V lost 6 bases, and 11 bases had no gene match. Per the germline V gene, CDR1 is SQVTM and CDR2 is ANQGSEA. The length of the CDR3 is 14 residues. The CDR3 loop reads CSVALLTGSYGYTF. CDR3 bases: TGCAGCGTCGCACTCCTGACAGGGTCCTATGGCTACACCTTC.

V usage is TRBV4-1 and J usage is TRBJ2-1; possibly TRBD2 for D (6 bases). The CDR3 covers 16 residues. V was cut by 1 base and J by 10 bases, with 20 bases left in between. The V gene's germline CDR1 is MGHRA and CDR2 YSYEKL. The CDR3 nucleotides are TGCGCCAGCAGCCAAGTTGAACTAGCCGCCAATAGGGAGCAGTTCTTC. Translated, it gives CASSQVELAANREQFF.

CDR3 in amino acids: CASSVQADTQYF. The CDR3 nucleotides read TGTGCCAGCAGCGTCCAGGCAGATACGCAGTATTTT. The chain couples TRBV9 to TRBJ2-3; D call uncertain. CDR1 SGDLS and CDR2 YYNGEE come from the germline V gene. V lost 2 bases and J 4 bases, leaving 5 bases between the germline ends. The CDR3 loop spans 12 amino acids.

The V call is TRBV11-2, the J call TRBJ2-3, with D maybe TRBD2 (5 bases). Trimming shortened V by 5 bases and J by 6 bases, and 6 bases separated the two germline ends. The CDR3 is 11 amino acids. Germline V gives CDR1 SGHAT, CDR2 FQNNGV. Here the CDR3 reads CASSRGDTQYF. As DNA, the CDR3 is TGTGCCAGCAGCCGGGGTGATACGCAGTATTTT.